The rows below give T cell receptor beta chains drawn from one sample of a study of T cells in Graves' hyperthyroidism and ophthalmopathy. TCRdb recomputed calls from the multiplex PCR reads with MiXCR, one row per CDR3 protein. The sample lists some 510,000 distinct CDR3 sequences, approximately 44% occurring once. The sample was peripheral blood or thyroid tissue (not recorded which). The receptors here all came from a woman aged 18-29 years with Graves' hyperthyroidism. CDR3s include the opening cysteine and the closing phenylalanine or tryptophan. The order of the fields is CDR3 protein, CDR3 DNA, J gene, D gene, clone size, V gene. D genes are given only for firm matches. Expanded clones get a size class; other rows say once, few or many, or leave the size out.

CDR3: CASQGPRPSSPLHF; DNA: TGTGCCAGTCAAGGACCGCGGCCGAGTTCACCCCTCCACTTT; J: TRBJ1-6; D: -; size: -; V: TRBV25-1
CDR3: CASSLGYETQYF; DNA: TGTGCCAGCAGCTTGGGGTATGAGACCCAGTACTTC; J: TRBJ2-5; D: -; size: -; V: TRBV5-8
CDR3: CASSPTASGNTIYF; DNA: TGTGCCAGCAGTCCAACAGCATCTGGAAACACCATATATTTT; J: TRBJ1-3; D: -; size: -; V: TRBV6-2/TRBV6-3
CDR3: CASSSPIRERTWEQYF; DNA: TGTGCCAGCAGCTCGCCCATACGGGAAAGGACTTGGGAGCAGTACTTC; J: TRBJ2-7; D: -; size: few; V: TRBV7-2
CDR3: CSARDLQGDYGYTF; DNA: TGCAGTGCTAGAGACTTACAGGGAGACTATGGCTACACCTTC; J: TRBJ1-2; D: -; size: -; V: TRBV20-1
CDR3: CASSADGGTFEAFF; DNA: TGTGCCAGCAGTGCAGACGGGGGCACCTTTGAAGCTTTCTTT; J: TRBJ1-1; D: -; size: -; V: TRBV2
CDR3: CSSHLGLGYGYTF; DNA: TGCAGCTCCCACCTTGGCCTCGGCTATGGCTACACCTTC; J: TRBJ1-2; D: -; size: once; V: TRBV29-1
CDR3: CASSEHGSANYGYTF; DNA: TGTGCCAGCAGTGAACACGGTTCAGCCAACTATGGCTACACCTTC; J: TRBJ1-2; D: -; size: -; V: TRBV10-3
CDR3: CSVVPQGGDYTF; DNA: TGCAGCGTTGTTCCGCAGGGTGGGGACTACACCTTC; J: TRBJ1-2; D: -; size: -; V: TRBV29-1
CDR3: CASIPDRGAGNTIYF; DNA: TGTGCCAGCATTCCCGACAGGGGAGCTGGAAACACCATATATTTT; J: TRBJ1-3; D: TRBD1; size: -; V: TRBV25-1
CDR3: CASKSRDDTGELFF; DNA: TGTGCCAGCAAAAGTCGGGATGACACCGGGGAGCTGTTTTTT; J: TRBJ2-2; D: -; size: -; V: TRBV2
CDR3: CSARAVTGAGTEAFF; DNA: TGCAGTGCTAGAGCCGTGACAGGGGCGGGCACTGAAGCTTTCTTT; J: TRBJ1-1; D: TRBD1; size: -; V: TRBV20-1
CDR3: CASGSNLYEQYF; DNA: TGTGCCAGCGGCTCGAATCTCTACGAGCAGTACTTC; J: TRBJ2-7; D: -; size: -; V: TRBV12-3/TRBV12-4
CDR3: CASSQVSTGYTF; DNA: TGTGCCAGCAGCCAAGTGTCGACGGGCTACACCTTC; J: TRBJ1-2; D: -; size: many; V: TRBV14
CDR3: CASSRRGARQPQHF; DNA: TGTGCCAGCAGTCGACGGGGCGCACGGCAGCCCCAGCATTTT; J: TRBJ1-5; D: -; size: few; V: TRBV7-4
CDR3: CASKVQRMTTNEKLFF; DNA: TGTGCCAGCAAAGTTCAACGGATGACAACTAATGAAAAACTGTTTTTT; J: TRBJ1-4; D: -; size: few; V: TRBV14
CDR3: CSASPGQGNGYTF; DNA: TGCAGTGCTAGCCCAGGACAGGGGAACGGCTACACCTTC; J: TRBJ1-2; D: TRBD1; size: many; V: TRBV20-1
CDR3: CASKGRQSQPQHF; DNA: TGTGCCAGTAAGGGTAGGCAGAGTCAGCCCCAGCATTTT; J: TRBJ1-5; D: -; size: many; V: TRBV19
CDR3: CAISDGTGYSNQPQHF; DNA: TGTGCCATCAGTGACGGGACAGGATATAGCAATCAGCCCCAGCATTTT; J: TRBJ1-5; D: TRBD1; size: many; V: TRBV10-3
CDR3: CASSQARETQYF; DNA: TGTGCCAGCAGCCAAGCGCGGGAGACCCAGTACTTC; J: TRBJ2-5; D: -; size: -; V: TRBV7-2
CDR3: CASSLVQGASPLHF; DNA: TGTGCCAGCAGCTTAGTACAGGGGGCTTCACCCCTCCACTTT; J: TRBJ1-6; D: TRBD1; size: many; V: TRBV7-2
CDR3: CASSRDRGTQYF; DNA: TGTGCCAGCAGTCGGGACAGGGGGACCCAGTACTTC; J: TRBJ2-5; D: TRBD1; size: many; V: TRBV7-6
CDR3: CSASGGQPQHF; DNA: TGCAGTGCCTCGGGGGGGCAGCCCCAGCATTTT; J: TRBJ1-5; D: -; size: once; V: TRBV29-1
CDR3: CAISPLLLKTYGYTF; DNA: TGTGCCATCAGCCCCCTCTTGCTGAAAACCTATGGCTACACCTTC; J: TRBJ1-2; D: -; size: -; V: TRBV10-3
CDR3: CASSFGGLDEQYF; DNA: TGTGCCAGCAGCTTCGGGGGGCTCGACGAGCAGTACTTC; J: TRBJ2-7; D: -; size: few; V: TRBV7-3
CDR3: CASSFLGRGEYF; DNA: TGTGCCAGCAGCTTCCTCGGCAGGGGGGAGTACTTC; J: TRBJ2-7; D: -; size: once; V: TRBV7-8
CDR3: CAICSASPVWLVETQYF; DNA: -; J: TRBJ2-5; D: -; size: -; V: TRBV10-3
CDR3: CATLLAGELFF; DNA: TGTGCCACCCTGCTGGCCGGGGAGCTGTTTTTT; J: TRBJ2-2; D: -; size: -; V: TRBV6-5
CDR3: CASSPPVDRENGNTIYF; DNA: TGTGCCAGCAGCCCCCCTGTTGACAGGGAAAATGGAAACACCATATATTTT; J: TRBJ1-3; D: TRBD1; size: once; V: TRBV7-2
CDR3: CASSFKRGTGELFF; DNA: TGTGCCAGCAGCTTTAAGCGGGGCACCGGGGAGCTGTTTTTT; J: TRBJ2-2; D: TRBD2; size: few; V: TRBV7-7
CDR3: CATSAPGLGKNQAQHF; DNA: TGTGCCACCAGTGCCCCCGGCCTAGGGAAGAATCAGGCCCAGCATTTT; J: TRBJ1-5; D: -; size: -; V: TRBV24-1
CDR3: CASSLGQGEDEKLFF; DNA: TGTGCCAGCAGCTTAGGACAGGGTGAGGATGAAAAACTGTTTTTT; J: TRBJ1-4; D: TRBD1; size: -; V: TRBV7-8
CDR3: CASSEGRGGYGYTF; DNA: TGTGCCAGCAGTGAAGGCAGGGGTGGCTATGGCTACACCTTC; J: TRBJ1-2; D: -; size: -; V: TRBV25-1
CDR3: CASSEALF; DNA: TGTGCCAGCAGTGAAGCGCTTTTC; J: TRBJ2-6; D: -; size: -; V: TRBV2
CDR3: CASSLALTSGNQPQHF; DNA: TGTGCCAGCAGCTTAGCTCTTACAAGCGGGAATCAGCCCCAGCATTTT; J: TRBJ1-5; D: -; size: few; V: TRBV7-2
CDR3: CASSLAVGRGPGANVLTF; DNA: TGTGCCAGCAGCTTGGCCGTAGGCAGGGGGCCCGGGGCCAACGTCCTGACTTTC; J: TRBJ2-6; D: TRBD1; size: -; V: TRBV7-3
CDR3: CASSDSGKLFF; DNA: TGTGCCAGCAGTGACTCCGGGAAACTGTTTTTT; J: TRBJ1-4; D: -; size: few; V: TRBV6-4
CDR3: CASSAGTSGRAGYEQYF; DNA: TGTGCCAGCAGCGCCGGGACTAGCGGGAGGGCCGGCTACGAGCAGTACTTC; J: TRBJ2-7; D: TRBD2; size: -; V: TRBV7-9
CDR3: CASSGGFQGQYF; DNA: TGTGCCAGCAGTGGGGGTTTTCAGGGCCAGTACTTC; J: TRBJ2-5; D: -; size: -; V: TRBV2
CDR3: CASSPGQRLDGYTF; DNA: TGTGCCAGCAGCCCTGGACAAAGGTTGGATGGCTACACCTTC; J: TRBJ1-2; D: -; size: -; V: TRBV5-8
CDR3: CASSTGNTIYF; DNA: TGTGCCAGTTCGACCGGAAACACCATATATTTT; J: TRBJ1-3; D: -; size: -; V: TRBV27
CDR3: CASSLGDRQSSAFF; DNA: TGTGCCAGCAGCTTAGGCGATCGACAGTCCTCAGCTTTCTTT; J: TRBJ1-1; D: -; size: once; V: TRBV7-2
CDR3: CASRLRGSRETQYF; DNA: TGTGCCAGCAGATTAAGGGGGTCCCGTGAGACCCAGTACTTC; J: TRBJ2-5; D: -; size: -; V: TRBV2
CDR3: CASGKGQGGDVEAFF; DNA: TGTGCCAGCGGCAAAGGACAGGGAGGGGACGTTGAAGCTTTCTTT; J: TRBJ1-1; D: TRBD1; size: -; V: TRBV7-9
CDR3: CASSPTPGGNQPQHF; DNA: TGTGCCAGCAGCCCAACTCCGGGAGGCAATCAGCCCCAGCATTTT; J: TRBJ1-5; D: -; size: -; V: TRBV14
CDR3: CASSLGPQGDETQYF; DNA: TGTGCCAGCAGCTTGGGCCCCCAGGGTGACGAGACCCAGTACTTC; J: TRBJ2-5; D: -; size: -; V: TRBV7-9
CDR3: CASSPDPTGFGELFF; DNA: TGTGCCAGCAGCCCCGATCCGACAGGGTTCGGGGAGCTGTTTTTT; J: TRBJ2-2; D: TRBD1; size: -; V: TRBV2
CDR3: CASVAPDSQTQYF; DNA: TGTGCCAGCGTAGCGCCGGACAGCCAGACCCAGTACTTC; J: TRBJ2-5; D: -; size: -; V: TRBV7-3
CDR3: CASSLRGVRGGETQYF; DNA: TGTGCCAGCAGCCTCCGGGGGGTGCGAGGCGGAGAGACCCAGTACTTC; J: TRBJ2-5; D: TRBD2; size: -; V: TRBV7-9
CDR3: CASRSLSGTNTGELFF; DNA: TGTGCCAGCAGGTCCCTTTCCGGGACGAACACCGGGGAGCTGTTTTTT; J: TRBJ2-2; D: -; size: -; V: TRBV2
CDR3: CATSRAGLAGQNTGELFF; DNA: TGTGCCACTAGCAGAGCTGGGCTAGCGGGACAGAACACCGGGGAGCTGTTTTTT; J: TRBJ2-2; D: TRBD2; size: -; V: TRBV15
CDR3: CSVGWRRNLAGGPQETQYF; DNA: TGCAGCGTTGGCTGGAGAAGAAATCTAGCGGGAGGCCCCCAAGAGACCCAGTACTTC; J: TRBJ2-5; D: TRBD2; size: once; V: TRBV29-1
CDR3: CASSRDLGAYEQYF; DNA: TGTGCCAGCAGCAGGGATTTAGGGGCCTACGAGCAGTACTTC; J: TRBJ2-7; D: -; size: -; V: TRBV6-1
CDR3: CASSFLATQYF; DNA: TGTGCCAGCAGCTTCCTGGCGACCCAGTACTTC; J: TRBJ2-5; D: -; size: -; V: TRBV7-9
CDR3: CASSLAGGPSGELFF; DNA: TGTGCCAGCAGTCTAGCGGGAGGGCCCAGCGGGGAGCTGTTTTTT; J: TRBJ2-2; D: TRBD2; size: many; V: TRBV7-6
CDR3: CAISDSGQGGYEKLFF; DNA: TGTGCCATCAGTGACTCGGGACAGGGAGGTTATGAAAAACTGTTTTTT; J: TRBJ1-4; D: TRBD1; size: many; V: TRBV10-3
CDR3: CSAPRPGQSSYEQYF; DNA: TGCAGTGCTCCCCGCCCGGGACAAAGCTCCTACGAGCAGTACTTC; J: TRBJ2-7; D: -; size: -; V: TRBV20-1
CDR3: CSVEGGGSDGYTF; DNA: TGCAGCGTTGAAGGGGGAGGGTCGGACGGCTACACCTTC; J: TRBJ1-2; D: -; size: -; V: TRBV29-1